These 13 T cell receptor beta chains were sequenced from one sample in a study of cytotoxic CD8 clonotypes in ibrutinib-treated CLL. Only in-frame clones appear in the TCRdb table, and some are missing; sequencing was by immunoSEQ multiplex PCR. This table has over 120,000 clones, around 76% appearing once. The specimen comprised PBMCs, sampled after 24 months of ibrutinib treatment. These receptors all stem from a human donor with chronic lymphocytic leukemia.

This chain joins TRBV6-5 and TRBJ2-7; the D call may be TRBD1 or TRBD2 (6 bases each). This CDR3 is built from 13 residues. Germline V gives CDR1 MNHEY, CDR2 SVGAGI. V lost 2 bases and J 3 bases, leaving 8 bases between the germline ends. CDR3 in amino acids: CASSYGGHYEQYF. The CDR3 DNA reads as TGTGCCAGCAGTTACGGGGGGCACTACGAGCAGTACTTC.

This chain uses TRBV6-5 with TRBJ2-1; 8 bases agree with TRBD2. The CDR3 runs 14 residues. Trimming took 6 bases from V and 3 from J; bases not matched to a gene: 4. CDR1 and CDR2 from the germline V gene are MNHEY and SVGAGI. CDR3 sequence reads: CASRRGLDYNEQFF. In DNA form, the CDR3 reads TGTGCCAGCAGGCGGGGACTAGACTACAATGAGCAGTTCTTC.

The chain carries TRBV6-4 and TRBJ1-1; perhaps TRBD1 as D (5 bases). Germline loops: CDR1 MRHNA, CDR2 SNTAGT. V lost 6 bases to trimming and J lost 1 base, with 12 bases between them. This CDR3 contains 14 residues. CDR3 DNA sequence: TGTGCCAGCAGCCCGGGACCGCAGAACACTGAAGCTTTCTTT. Protein sequence: CASSPGPQNTEAFF.

The chain has TRBV7-9 and TRBJ2-6; D gene ambiguous. Trimming removed 0 bases at V and 4 bases at J, with 7 bases between. There are 15 residues in the CDR3. CDR1 and CDR2 from the germline V gene are SEHNR and FQNEAQ (reference sequence). CDR3 sequence (DNA): TGTGCCAGCAGCTTAGCCCCCCAGGGGGCCAACGTCCTGACTTTC. Translation: CASSLAPQGANVLTF.

CDR3: CASTTDSYEQYF. DNA of the CDR3: TGTGCCAGCACCACTGACTCCTACGAGCAGTACTTC. The V gene is TRBV28, the J gene TRBJ2-7, with D hard to call. The V gene lost 7 bases and the J gene lost 0 bases, with 7 bases spanning the gap. The CDR3 is made up of 12 amino acids. CDR1 and CDR2 from the germline V gene are MDHEN and SYDVKM.

The chain carries TRBV18 and TRBJ2-2; D gene uncertain. V shed 1 base and J shed 0 bases, with 6 bases lying between them. In germline, CDR1 is KGHSH, CDR2 LQKENI. The CDR3 is made up of 15 amino acids. The CDR3: CASSPRTANTGELFF. The DNA of the CDR3 is TGTGCCAGCTCACCACGGACGGCGAACACCGGGGAGCTGTTTTTT.

The chain has TRBV6-5 and TRBJ2-1; D uncertain. Trimming stripped 5 bases from V and 5 bases from J, with 4 bases between. Germline V gene sequence: CDR1 MNHEY, CDR2 SVGAGI. The CDR3 is made up of 11 amino acids. CDR3 DNA: TGTGCCAGCAGTGAAAACAATGAGCAGTTCTTC. Protein product: CASSENNEQFF.

This chain connects TRBV6-7 to TRBJ1-4; weak D call: TRBD1 (5 bases). TRBV6-7 is labeled an ORF, and its function is uncertain. Trimming stripped 7 bases from V and 5 bases from J, with 14 bases between. The CDR3 length is 14 residues. CDR3 bases: TGTGCCAGCAATGGGGCAGAGAACAATGAAAAACTGTTTTTT. This sequence encodes CASNGAENNEKLFF.

This chain connects TRBV7-8 to TRBJ2-7; 11 bases are a match to TRBD1. The CDR3 has 16 amino acids. V gave up 1 base and J gave up 5 bases; unmatched junction bases: 7. The germline CDR1 and CDR2 sequences are SGHVS and FQNEAQ. CDR3 sequence: CASSLVFRTGGNEQYF. DNA of the CDR3: TGTGCCAGCAGCTTAGTTTTTCGGACAGGGGGCAACGAGCAGTACTTC.

This sequence joins TRBV4-1 and TRBJ1-2; D uncertain. Looked up from germline, CDR1 is MGHRA and CDR2 is YSYEKL. V was trimmed by 0 bases and J by 4 bases, leaving 12 bases between them. The CDR3 contains 15 residues. CDR3 loop: CASSQEVVLPYGYTF. The CDR3 DNA reads TGCGCCAGCAGCCAAGAAGTTGTACTCCCCTATGGCTACACCTTC.

This clone has more than one count but fewer than ten. CDR3 residues: CASSLGTAGNTIYF. The CDR3 coding sequence is TGTGCCAGCAGCCTCGGGACAGCGGGAAACACCATATATTTT. This chain joins TRBV7-2 and TRBJ1-3; TRBD1 aligns across 7 bases. CDR3 length: 14 residues. Trimming took 5 bases from V and 4 from J; bases not matched to a gene: 5. The germline CDR1 and CDR2 sequences are SGHTA and FQGNSA.

The chain is built from TRBV27 and TRBJ2-6, with TRBD1 matching over 8 bases. Germline CDR1 MNHEY, CDR2 SMNVEV (reference sequence). V shed 7 bases and J 0 bases; nucleotides not matched to a gene: 11. The CDR3 length is 18 residues. The chain's CDR3 is CASISRWDRPSGANVLTF. The CDR3 nucleotides are TGTGCCAGCATTTCCCGGTGGGACAGGCCCTCTGGGGCCAACGTCCTGACTTTC.

This clone was observed a single time. The junction departs from germline at one end; a sequencing error may be responsible. V gene TRBV5-1 combines with J gene TRBJ2-5; D is undetermined. The CDR3 length is 12 residues. Germline V gene data show CDR1 as SGHRS and CDR2 as YFSETQ. The CDR3 protein is CASSLAHGTQYF. The CDR3 DNA is TGCGCCAGCAGTTTGGCCCATGGGACCCAGTACTTC.